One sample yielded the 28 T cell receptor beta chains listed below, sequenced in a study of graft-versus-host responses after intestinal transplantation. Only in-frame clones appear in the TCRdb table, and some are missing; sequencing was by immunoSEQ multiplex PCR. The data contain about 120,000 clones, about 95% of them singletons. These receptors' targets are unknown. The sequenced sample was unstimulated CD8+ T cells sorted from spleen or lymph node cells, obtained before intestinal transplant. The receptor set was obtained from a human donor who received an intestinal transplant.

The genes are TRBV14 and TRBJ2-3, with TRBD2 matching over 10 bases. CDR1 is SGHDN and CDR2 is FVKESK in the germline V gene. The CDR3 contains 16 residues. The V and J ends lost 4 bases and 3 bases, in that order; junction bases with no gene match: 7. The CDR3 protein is CASSPASGSITDTQYF. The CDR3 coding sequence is TGTGCCAGCAGCCCGGCTAGCGGGAGTATAACAGATACGCAGTATTTT.

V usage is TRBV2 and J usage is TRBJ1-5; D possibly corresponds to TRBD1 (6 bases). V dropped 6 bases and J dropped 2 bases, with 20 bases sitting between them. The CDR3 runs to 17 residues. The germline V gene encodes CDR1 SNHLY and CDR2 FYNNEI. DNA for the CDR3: TGTGCCAGCAGCGGTACGATGACAGGTGGCGGCAATCAGCCCCAGCATTTT. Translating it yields CASSGTMTGGGNQPQHF. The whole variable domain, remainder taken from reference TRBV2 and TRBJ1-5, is EPEVTQTPSHQVTQMGQEVILRCVPISNHLYFYWYRQILGQKVEFLVSFYNNEISEKSEIFDDQFSVERPDGSNFTLKIRSTKLEDSAMYFCASSGTMTGGGNQPQHFGDGTRLSIL.

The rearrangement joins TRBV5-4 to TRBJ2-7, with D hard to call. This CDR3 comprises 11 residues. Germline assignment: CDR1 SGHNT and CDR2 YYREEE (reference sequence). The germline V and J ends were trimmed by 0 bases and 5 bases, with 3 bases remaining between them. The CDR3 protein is CASSLGNEQYF. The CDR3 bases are TGTGCCAGCAGCTTGGGGAACGAGCAGTACTTC.

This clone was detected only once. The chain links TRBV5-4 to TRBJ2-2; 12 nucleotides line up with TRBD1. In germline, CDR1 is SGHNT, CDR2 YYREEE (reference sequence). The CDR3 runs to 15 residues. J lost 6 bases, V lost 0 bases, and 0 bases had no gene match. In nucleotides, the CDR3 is TGTGCCAGCAGCTTGGGGGACAGGGGGCCCGGGGAGCTGTTTTTT. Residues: CASSLGDRGPGELFF.

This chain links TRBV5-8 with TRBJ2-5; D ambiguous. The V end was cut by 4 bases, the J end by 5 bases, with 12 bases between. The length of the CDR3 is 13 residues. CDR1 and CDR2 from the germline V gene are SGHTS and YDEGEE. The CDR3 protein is CASSPDKGETQYF. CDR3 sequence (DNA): TGTGCCAGCAGCCCAGACAAAGGGGAGACCCAGTACTTC.

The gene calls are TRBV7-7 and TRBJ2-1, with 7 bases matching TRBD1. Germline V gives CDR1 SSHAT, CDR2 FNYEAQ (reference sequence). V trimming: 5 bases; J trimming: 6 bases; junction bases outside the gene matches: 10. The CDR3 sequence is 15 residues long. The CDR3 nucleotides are TGTGCCAGCAGCCCCCAGACAGGGATGTCCAATGAGCAGTTCTTC. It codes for CASSPQTGMSNEQFF.

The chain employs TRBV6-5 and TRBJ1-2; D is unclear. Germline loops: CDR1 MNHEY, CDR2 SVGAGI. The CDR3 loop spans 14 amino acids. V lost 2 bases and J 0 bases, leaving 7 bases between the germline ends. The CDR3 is CASSYRAPNYGYTF. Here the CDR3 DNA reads TGTGCCAGCAGTTACAGGGCCCCTAACTATGGCTACACCTTC.

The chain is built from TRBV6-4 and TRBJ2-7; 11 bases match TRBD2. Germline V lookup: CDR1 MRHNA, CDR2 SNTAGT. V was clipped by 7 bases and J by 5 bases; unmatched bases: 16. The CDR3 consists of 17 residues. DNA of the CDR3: TGTGCCAGCACTCAGGCTCTACTAGCGGGAGTTAAGCACGAGCAGTACTTC. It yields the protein CASTQALLAGVKHEQYF.

The CDR3 region is CASSREGYNEQFF. The CDR3 coding sequence is TGTGCCAGCTCGAGGGAGGGCTACAATGAGCAGTTCTTC. The chain links TRBV14 to TRBJ2-1; 7 positions match TRBD2. CDR1 SGHDN and CDR2 FVKESK come from the germline V gene. The CDR3 is 13 residues long. Trimming took 8 bases from V and 3 from J; bases not matched to a gene: 4.

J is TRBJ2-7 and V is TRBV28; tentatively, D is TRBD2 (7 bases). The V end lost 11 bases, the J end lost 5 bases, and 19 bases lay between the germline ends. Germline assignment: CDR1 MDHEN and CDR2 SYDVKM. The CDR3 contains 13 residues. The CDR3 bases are TGTGCCTCGTCGTGGGGGGGCGGCGACGAGCAGTACTTC. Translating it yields CASSWGGGDEQYF. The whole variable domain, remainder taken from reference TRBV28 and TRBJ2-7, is DVKVTQSSRYLVKRTGEKVFLECVQDMDHENMFWYRQDPGLGLRLIYFSYDVKMKEKGDIPEGYSVSREKKERFSLILESASTNQTSMYLCASSWGGGDEQYFGPGTRLTVT.

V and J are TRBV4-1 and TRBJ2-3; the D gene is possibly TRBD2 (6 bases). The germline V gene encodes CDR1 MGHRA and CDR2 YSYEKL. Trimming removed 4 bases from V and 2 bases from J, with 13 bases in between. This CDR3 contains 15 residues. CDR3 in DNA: TGCGCCAGCAGCCCCCGGGACTTCATCACAGATACGCAGTATTTT. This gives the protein CASSPRDFITDTQYF.

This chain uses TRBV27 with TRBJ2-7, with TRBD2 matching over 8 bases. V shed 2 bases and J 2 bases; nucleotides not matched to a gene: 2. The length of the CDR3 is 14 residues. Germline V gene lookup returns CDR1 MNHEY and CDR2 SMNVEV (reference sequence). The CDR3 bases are TGTGCCAGCAGTTTAACTAGCGGAGCCTACGAGCAGTACTTC. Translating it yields CASSLTSGAYEQYF.

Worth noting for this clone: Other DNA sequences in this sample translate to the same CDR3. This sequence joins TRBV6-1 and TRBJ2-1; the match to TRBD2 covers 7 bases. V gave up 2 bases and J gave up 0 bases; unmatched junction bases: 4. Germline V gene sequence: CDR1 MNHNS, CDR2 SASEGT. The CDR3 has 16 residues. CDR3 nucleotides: TGTGCCAGCAGTGAACGTGGCGGGAGCTCCTACAATGAGCAGTTCTTC. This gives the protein CASSERGGSSYNEQFF.

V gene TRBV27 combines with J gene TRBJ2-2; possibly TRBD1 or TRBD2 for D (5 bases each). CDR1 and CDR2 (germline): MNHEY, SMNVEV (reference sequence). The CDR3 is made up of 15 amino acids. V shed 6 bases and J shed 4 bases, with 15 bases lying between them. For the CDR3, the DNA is TGTGCCAGCAGCTACCGGGTTGGGGGCACCGGGGAGCTGTTTTTT. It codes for CASSYRVGGTGELFF.

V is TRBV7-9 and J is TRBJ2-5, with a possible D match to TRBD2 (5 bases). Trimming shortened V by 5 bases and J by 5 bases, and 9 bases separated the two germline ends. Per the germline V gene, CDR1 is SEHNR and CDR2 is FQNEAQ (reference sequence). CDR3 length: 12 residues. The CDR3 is CASSGRRETQYF. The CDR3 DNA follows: TGTGCCAGCAGCGGAAGGAGGGAGACCCAGTACTTC.

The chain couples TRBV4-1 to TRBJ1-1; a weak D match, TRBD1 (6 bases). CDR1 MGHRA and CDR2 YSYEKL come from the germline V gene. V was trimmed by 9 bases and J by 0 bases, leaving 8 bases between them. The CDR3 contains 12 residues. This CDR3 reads CASGGMNTEAFF. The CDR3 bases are TGCGCCAGTGGGGGCATGAACACTGAAGCTTTCTTT.

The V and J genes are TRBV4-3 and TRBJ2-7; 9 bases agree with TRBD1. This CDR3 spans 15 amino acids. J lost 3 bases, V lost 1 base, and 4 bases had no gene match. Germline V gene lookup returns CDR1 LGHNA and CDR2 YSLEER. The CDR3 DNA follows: TGCGCCAGCAGCCAAGCTGGACAGGGGTTCTACGAGCAGTACTTC. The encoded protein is CASSQAGQGFYEQYF.

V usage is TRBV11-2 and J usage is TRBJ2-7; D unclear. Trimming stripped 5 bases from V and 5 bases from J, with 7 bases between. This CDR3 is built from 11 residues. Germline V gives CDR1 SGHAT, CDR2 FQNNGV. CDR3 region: CASSPAHEQYF. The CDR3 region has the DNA TGTGCCAGCAGCCCAGCACACGAGCAGTACTTC. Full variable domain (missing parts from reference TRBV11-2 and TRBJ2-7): EAGVAQSPRYKIIEKRQSVAFWCNPISGHATLYWYQQILGQGPKLLIQFQNNGVVDDSQLPKDRFSAERLKGVDSTLKIQPAKLEDSAVYLCASSPAHEQYFGPGTRLTVT.

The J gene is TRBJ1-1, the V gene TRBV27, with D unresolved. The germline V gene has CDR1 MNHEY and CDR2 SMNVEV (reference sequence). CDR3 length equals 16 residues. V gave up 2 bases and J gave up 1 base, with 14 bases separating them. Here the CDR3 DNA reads TGTGCCAGCAGTTTAGTGTCGGGGATCAAGAACACTGAAGCTTTCTTT. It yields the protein CASSLVSGIKNTEAFF.

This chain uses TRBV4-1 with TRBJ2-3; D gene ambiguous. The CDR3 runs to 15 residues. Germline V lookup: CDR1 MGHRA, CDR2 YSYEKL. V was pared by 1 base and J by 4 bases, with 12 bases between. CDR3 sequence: CASSQGFPAADTQYF. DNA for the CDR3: TGCGCCAGCAGCCAAGGGTTCCCAGCCGCAGATACGCAGTATTTT.

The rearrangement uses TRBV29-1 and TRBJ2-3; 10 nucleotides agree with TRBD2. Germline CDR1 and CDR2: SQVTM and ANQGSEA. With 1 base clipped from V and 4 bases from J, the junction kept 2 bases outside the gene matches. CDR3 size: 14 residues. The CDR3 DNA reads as TGCAGCGTTGAAGCTAGCGGGAGAGCAGATACGCAGTATTTT. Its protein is CSVEASGRADTQYF.

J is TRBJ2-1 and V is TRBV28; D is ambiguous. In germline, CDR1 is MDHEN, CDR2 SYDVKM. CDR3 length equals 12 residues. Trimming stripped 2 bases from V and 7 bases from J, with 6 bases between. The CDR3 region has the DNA TGTGCCAGCAGTTTACCTGGGAATGAGCAGTTCTTC. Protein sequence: CASSLPGNEQFF.

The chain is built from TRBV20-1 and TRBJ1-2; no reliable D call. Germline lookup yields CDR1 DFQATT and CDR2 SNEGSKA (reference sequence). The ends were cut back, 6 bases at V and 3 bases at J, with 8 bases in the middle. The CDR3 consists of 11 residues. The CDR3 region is CSAQPDYGYTF. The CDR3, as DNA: TGCAGTGCCCAGCCGGACTATGGCTACACCTTC.

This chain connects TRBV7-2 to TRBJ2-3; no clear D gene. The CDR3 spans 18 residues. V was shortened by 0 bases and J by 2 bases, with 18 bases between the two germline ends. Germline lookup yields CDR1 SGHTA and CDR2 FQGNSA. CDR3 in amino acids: CASSLAPVIDIYTDTQYF. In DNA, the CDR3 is TGTGCCAGCAGCTTAGCGCCGGTTATCGATATTTACACAGATACGCAGTATTTT.

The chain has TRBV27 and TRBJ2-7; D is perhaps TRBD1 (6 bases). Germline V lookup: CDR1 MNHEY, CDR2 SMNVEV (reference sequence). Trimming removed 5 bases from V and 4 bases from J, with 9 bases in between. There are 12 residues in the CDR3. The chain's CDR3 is CASSVTGYEQYF. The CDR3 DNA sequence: TGTGCCAGCAGTGTAACAGGGTACGAGCAGTACTTC.

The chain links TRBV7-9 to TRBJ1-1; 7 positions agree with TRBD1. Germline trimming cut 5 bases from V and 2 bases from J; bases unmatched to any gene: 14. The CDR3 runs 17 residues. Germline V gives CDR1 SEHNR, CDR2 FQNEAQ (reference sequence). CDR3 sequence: CASSPADRSEANTEAFF. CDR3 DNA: TGTGCCAGCAGCCCCGCGGACAGGTCGGAAGCTAACACTGAAGCTTTCTTT.

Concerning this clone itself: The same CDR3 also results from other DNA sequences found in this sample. The CDR3 reads CASSVEGGRTYNEQFF. The CDR3 DNA follows: TGTGCCAGCAGCGTAGAAGGTGGGAGGACCTACAATGAGCAGTTCTTC. The chain joins TRBV9 to TRBJ2-1, with D possibly matching TRBD2 (6 bases). Germline V gene sequence: CDR1 SGDLS, CDR2 YYNGEE. V dropped 0 bases and J dropped 2 bases, with 12 bases sitting between them. The CDR3 loop spans 16 amino acids.

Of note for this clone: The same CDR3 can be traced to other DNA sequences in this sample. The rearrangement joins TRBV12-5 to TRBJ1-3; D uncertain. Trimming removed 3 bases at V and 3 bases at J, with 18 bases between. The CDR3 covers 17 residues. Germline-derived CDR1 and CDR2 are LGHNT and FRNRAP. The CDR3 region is CASGFLRERADGNTIYF. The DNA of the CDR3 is TGTGCTAGTGGTTTTCTTCGGGAACGAGCCGATGGAAACACCATATATTTT.